This TCR beta chain is drawn from a study of blood T cell repertoires in COVID-19. Study-wide context: Samples came from the United States, Italy and Spain, spanning acute and convalescent COVID-19. T cells, B-cell-depleted T cells, or PBMCs provided the cDNA or gDNA that served as material.

Per the study methods: Amplification from reference gene primers served as the basis for estimated nucleated cell counts. Measured with immunoSEQ multiplex PCR; TCRdb has only the in-frame clones, and not every one. V, J and clone size derive from that table, while D and trimming were established from the DNA sequence. The data hold about 120,000 clones, with 75% to 80% observed a single time. Trimming took 6 bases from V and 7 from J, leaving 15 bases between them. The length of the CDR3 is 13 residues. This clonotype originated in a human donor in a cohort sampled during active COVID-19. Sequencing was done on a sample of peripheral blood. The chain combines TRBV12-3 or TRBV12-4 with TRBJ1-2, with D possibly matching TRBD1 (5 bases). Here the CDR3 reads CASSPGGVAGYTF. CDR3 nucleotide sequence: TGTGCCAGCAGCCCTGGGGGGGTGGCTGGCTACACCTTC.